This entry features one TCR beta chain sequence. The antigen remains unidentified. The sample comes from a study of monozygotic twins with cystic fibrosis. Study-wide points: Age, concordance and disease severity did not associate with shared CDR3 numbers. Monozygotic CF twin pairs shared significantly more nucleotide-identical clonotypes than unrelated CF individuals did. V usage most resembled the co-twin in 13 of 16 pairs. Low clonality (median roughly 0.0095) suggested a mostly naive repertoire.

Some clones are missing from TCRdb's copy, which holds only in-frame ones; the method was immunoSEQ multiplex PCR. The sample carries almost 20,000 clones, about 90% recorded once. The CDR3 contains 16 residues. Germline CDR1 MGHDK, CDR2 SYGVNS. V was shortened by 1 base and J by 2 bases, with 13 bases between the two germline ends. Material: blood. V and J are TRBV25-1 and TRBJ2-3, with TRBD2 as a possible D gene (5 bases). The TCR was taken from a girl aged 2-9 years with cystic fibrosis. CDR3 in amino acids: CASSEWTCTFTDTQYF. The DNA of the CDR3 is TGTGCCAGCAGTGAATGGACTTGTACCTTCACAGATACGCAGTATTTT. The variable domain in full, with the rest retrieved from reference TRBV25-1 and TRBJ2-3, is EADIYQTPRYLVIGTGKKITLECSQTMGHDKMYWYQQDPGMELHLIHYSYGVNSTEKGDLSSESTVSRIRTEHFPLTLESARPSHTSQYLCASSEWTCTFTDTQYFGPGTRLTVL.